The rows below give T cell receptor beta chains drawn from one sample of a study of graft-versus-host responses after intestinal transplantation. The antigens for these receptors are not known. The data were produced by immunoSEQ multiplex PCR, yet TCRdb's version contains in-frame clones alone and is incomplete. Among 130,000 to 150,000 clones listed, 80% to 95% were seen once. The sequenced sample was unstimulated CD4+ T cells sorted from spleen or lymph node cells, obtained before intestinal transplant. The receptors were gathered from a human donor who received an intestinal transplant. Both conserved end residues are part of each CDR3. A D gene is named only where the DNA matches it firmly. Expanded clones get a size class; other rows say once, few or many, or leave the size out.

TRBV7-9	.	TRBJ2-7	.	TGTGCCAGCAGCTTAGTTGGAGGACCAACCTACGAGCAGTACTTC	CASSLVGGPTYEQYF
TRBV27	.	TRBJ1-2	.	TGTGCCAGCCTTGGTGGCAATGGCTACACCTTC	CASLGGNGYTF
TRBV28	.	TRBJ2-1	.	TGTGCCAGCACCAGGCCACAGGGTTGGAATGAGCAGTTCTTC	CASTRPQGWNEQFF
TRBV5-4	.	TRBJ2-3	TRBD2	TGTGCCAGCAGCCTGGGACTAGCGGGAACCACAGATACGCAGTATTTT	CASSLGLAGTTDTQYF
TRBV7-2	.	TRBJ1-2	.	TGTGCCAGCAGCTTAGCGCTGGGCCTCTATGGCTACACCTTC	CASSLALGLYGYTF
TRBV5-1	.	TRBJ2-7	TRBD1	TGCGCCAGCAGCTTACAGGGGGGAACTTTAGGCGAGCAGTACTTC	CASSLQGGTLGEQYF
TRBV15	few	TRBJ2-1	TRBD2	TGTGCCACCAGCTACGGGACTAGCAATAACGATGAGCAGTTCTTC	CATSYGTSNNDEQFF
TRBV2	.	TRBJ1-2	.	TGTGCCAGCAGTGAGGGCAGAAGCTATGGCTACACCTTC	CASSEGRSYGYTF
TRBV6-1	once	TRBJ2-3	TRBD2	TGTGCCAGCAGTGACTTGGGAGCGGGAGTTCTATCTAGCACAGATACGCAGTATTTT	CASSDLGAGVLSSTDTQYF
TRBV28	.	TRBJ2-7	.	TGTGCCAGCAGCACACCCAGGGGTTTTTCTACGAGGGAGTACTTC	CASSTPRGFSTREYF
TRBV30	once	TRBJ1-2	.	TGTGCCTGGAGTGTGGGCGTCGGCTACACCTTC	CAWSVGVGYTF
TRBV5-5	.	TRBJ2-1	TRBD1	TGTGCCAGCAGCTTGGGGGACAGCCCCTACAATGAGCAGTTCTTC	CASSLGDSPYNEQFF
TRBV27	.	TRBJ1-4	.	TGTGCCAGCAGTTTATCCAGGGGAGATGAAAAACTGTTTTTT	CASSLSRGDEKLFF
TRBV5-1	.	TRBJ2-7	.	TGCGCCAGCACCCCAGGGGTGGGGTACTACGAGCAGTACTTC	CASTPGVGYYEQYF
TRBV5-6	.	TRBJ1-6	.	TGTGCCAGCAGCTTGTCAGGGTCCGGGGCACCCCTCCACTTT	CASSLSGSGAPLHF
TRBV5-8	once	TRBJ1-3	.	TGTGCCAGCAGCTTATCTCGGGAAACCTCTGGAAACACCATATATTTT	CASSLSRETSGNTIYF
TRBV15	.	TRBJ2-1	TRBD2	TGTGCCACCAGCAGAGATCTAGCGGGAGTCCTTGGGCATGAGCAGTTCTTC	CATSRDLAGVLGHEQFF
TRBV30	.	TRBJ1-2	TRBD1	TGTGCCTGGATTCCGGACAGGGTAAATGGCTACACCTTC	CAWIPDRVNGYTF
TRBV7-2	.	TRBJ2-7	.	TGTGCCAGCAGCACCGTACAAACCTACGAGCAGTACTTC	CASSTVQTYEQYF
TRBV2	.	TRBJ2-1	.	TGTGCCAGCAGTGAATACGGGGGCGGTGAGCAGTTCTTC	CASSEYGGGEQFF
TRBV7-2	.	TRBJ1-5	TRBD1	TGTGCCAGCAGCTTAGCGCATCTAGGGACAGGTCAGCCCCAGCATTTT	CASSLAHLGTGQPQHF
TRBV11-3	.	TRBJ2-3	TRBD1	TGTGCCAGCAGTCCCGACAGGGGCCCAGATACGCAGTATTTT	CASSPDRGPDTQYF
TRBV30	.	TRBJ1-1	.	TGTGCCTGGAGCGAGGGAAGGTATACTGAAGCTTTCTTT	CAWSEGRYTEAFF
TRBV9	.	TRBJ2-4	.	TGTGCCAGCAGCGTAGGGGACCCTGCCAAAAACATTCAGTACTTC	CASSVGDPAKNIQYF
TRBV28	once	TRBJ2-7	TRBD2	TGTGCCAGCAGTTTTCGGGGGGGAGGGATCTCCTACGAGCAGTACTTC	CASSFRGGGISYEQYF
TRBV4-2	once	TRBJ1-1	.	TGTGCCAGCAGCCAAGACAGACTAATGAACACTGAAGCTTTCTTT	CASSQDRLMNTEAFF
TRBV15	.	TRBJ2-5	.	TGTGCCACCAGCTGGAGGCGTGGGCACTTC	CATSWRRGHF
TRBV6-5	.	TRBJ1-2	.	TGTGCCAGCAGTTACGGGGGCAGGGTGCGGAATGGCTACACCTTC	CASSYGGRVRNGYTF
TRBV9	.	TRBJ2-1	TRBD2	TGTGCCAGCAGCGTGGGACTAGCGGGACTAGTGTTCTTC	CASSVGLAGLVFF
TRBV10-2	.	TRBJ2-1	TRBD1	TGCGCCACCCTCCCGGACAGGGTCGATGAGCAGTTCTTC	CATLPDRVDEQFF
TRBV5-4	.	TRBJ2-3	TRBD2	TGTGCCAGCAGCTTGGCACTAGCGGGAGGGCCGGGTACGCAGTATTTT	CASSLALAGGPGTQYF
TRBV5-1	.	TRBJ2-3	.	TGCGCCAGCAGCATTCCTAGAGGGGCCACAGATACGCAGTATTTT	CASSIPRGATDTQYF
TRBV19	.	TRBJ2-7	.	TGTGCCAGTAGTATGAGGTGGGACGGAAGCTCCTACGAGCAGTACTTC	CASSMRWDGSSYEQYF
TRBV5-8	.	TRBJ2-7	.	TGTGCCAGCAGCTTGGTGGCGTCCTCCTACGAGCAGTACTTC	CASSLVASSYEQYF
TRBV4-1	.	TRBJ2-3	.	TGCGCCAGCAGCCAGCCTGGGCCAGGGGGGGATACGCAGTATTTT	CASSQPGPGGDTQYF
TRBV5-6	.	TRBJ2-1	TRBD2	TGTGCCAGCAGCTATACCGGGACTAGTAAGTTCTTC	CASSYTGTSKFF
TRBV7-6	.	TRBJ1-2	TRBD1	TGTGCCAGCAGTCCGGAGGGACAGCCGGCCTATGGCTACACCTTC	CASSPEGQPAYGYTF
TRBV4-2	.	TRBJ1-4	.	TGTGCCAGCAGCCAAGGGGGGACGGTCACAACTAATGAAAAACTGTTTTTT	CASSQGGTVTTNEKLFF
TRBV30	.	TRBJ2-7	TRBD2	TGTGCCTGGAGCGGGGGAGGGCCCTACGAGCAGTACTTC	CAWSGGGPYEQYF
TRBV4-3	.	TRBJ1-1	.	TGCGCCAGCAGCCAAGGTCAGACCCGACAGGCGCACACTGAAGCTTTCTTT	CASSQGQTRQAHTEAFF
TRBV10-2	.	TRBJ1-5	.	TGCGCCAGCAGTCCTACCGGGGGTAGCAATCAGCCCCAGCATTTT	CASSPTGGSNQPQHF
TRBV27	.	TRBJ1-3	.	TGTGCCAGCAGTCAACGTGACGGGCCATTCTCTGGAAACACCATATATTTT	CASSQRDGPFSGNTIYF
TRBV6-1	.	TRBJ2-1	TRBD2	TGTGCCAGCAGGAAAGCGGGGGGAGGGAATGAGCAGTTCTTC	CASRKAGGGNEQFF
TRBV27	.	TRBJ1-4	.	TGTGCCAGCAGTCCACTAAGGTCGACAGGCCGAGGGTTAGAAAAACTGTTTTTT	CASSPLRSTGRGLEKLFF
TRBV28	.	TRBJ1-1	.	TGTGCCAGCAGTTTGGTAGGGGCGGTGGGTGCTTTCTTT	CASSLVGAVGAFF
TRBV15	.	TRBJ1-3	.	TGTGCCACCAGCAGACAGGGTGTTCCTGGAAACACCATATATTTT	CATSRQGVPGNTIYF
TRBV19	once	TRBJ1-5	TRBD1	TGTGCCAGTAGTAGGACGTCAGGGGGCGTCAATCAGCCCCAGCATTTT	CASSRTSGGVNQPQHF
TRBV28	.	TRBJ1-5	.	TGTGCCTCCGCGCTCGCGGGGGCTTACAATCAGCCCCAGCATTTT	CASALAGAYNQPQHF
TRBV5-1	.	TRBJ2-2	TRBD1	TGCGCCAGCAGCCCCGGGACAGGGAACACCGGGGAGCTGTTTTTT	CASSPGTGNTGELFF
TRBV11-3	few	TRBJ2-3	.	TGTGCCAGCAGCTTAGGAACTAGCACAGATACGCAGTATTTT	CASSLGTSTDTQYF
TRBV11-3	.	TRBJ2-3	.	TGTGCCAGCAGCTTAGGGGGACTGCTCACAGATACGCAGTATTTT	CASSLGGLLTDTQYF
TRBV29-1	.	TRBJ2-7	.	TGCAGCGTTTACGGAGAACGTCTCTACGAGCAGTACTTC	CSVYGERLYEQYF
TRBV18	once	TRBJ2-1	TRBD1	TGTGCCAGCGCTGAGATACAGGGGGCCGCCAATGAGCAGTTCTTC	CASAEIQGAANEQFF
TRBV6-5	.	TRBJ1-6	.	TGTGCCAGCAGTTCCCCCTCCGGGCCCCTTACGGCCCTCCACTTT	CASSSPSGPLTALHF
TRBV5-1	.	TRBJ2-7	TRBD2	TGCGCCAGCAGCTTTAGCGGGAGTAACTACGAGCAGTACTTC	CASSFSGSNYEQYF
TRBV5-8	.	TRBJ1-5	.	TGTGCCAGCAGCTTGAGAGGACGGGGCAATCAGCCCCAGCATTTT	CASSLRGRGNQPQHF
TRBV6-1	.	TRBJ1-4	TRBD1	TGTGCCAGCAGTTTACGACAGGGGCCTAATGAAAAACTGTTTTTT	CASSLRQGPNEKLFF
TRBV25-1	.	TRBJ1-4	TRBD1	TGTGCCAGCACCCGGACCACAGGACAGGGGGGGAGACAAAGACTGTTTTTT	CASTRTTGQGGRQRLFF
TRBV28	.	TRBJ2-7	.	TGTGCCAGCACCCCCCCCTTGGCCGGGACCTCACCACACTTC	CASTPPLAGTSPHF
TRBV6-5	.	TRBJ1-2	.	TGTGCCAGCAGTGACTGGGGACTCAACTATGGCTACACCTTC	CASSDWGLNYGYTF